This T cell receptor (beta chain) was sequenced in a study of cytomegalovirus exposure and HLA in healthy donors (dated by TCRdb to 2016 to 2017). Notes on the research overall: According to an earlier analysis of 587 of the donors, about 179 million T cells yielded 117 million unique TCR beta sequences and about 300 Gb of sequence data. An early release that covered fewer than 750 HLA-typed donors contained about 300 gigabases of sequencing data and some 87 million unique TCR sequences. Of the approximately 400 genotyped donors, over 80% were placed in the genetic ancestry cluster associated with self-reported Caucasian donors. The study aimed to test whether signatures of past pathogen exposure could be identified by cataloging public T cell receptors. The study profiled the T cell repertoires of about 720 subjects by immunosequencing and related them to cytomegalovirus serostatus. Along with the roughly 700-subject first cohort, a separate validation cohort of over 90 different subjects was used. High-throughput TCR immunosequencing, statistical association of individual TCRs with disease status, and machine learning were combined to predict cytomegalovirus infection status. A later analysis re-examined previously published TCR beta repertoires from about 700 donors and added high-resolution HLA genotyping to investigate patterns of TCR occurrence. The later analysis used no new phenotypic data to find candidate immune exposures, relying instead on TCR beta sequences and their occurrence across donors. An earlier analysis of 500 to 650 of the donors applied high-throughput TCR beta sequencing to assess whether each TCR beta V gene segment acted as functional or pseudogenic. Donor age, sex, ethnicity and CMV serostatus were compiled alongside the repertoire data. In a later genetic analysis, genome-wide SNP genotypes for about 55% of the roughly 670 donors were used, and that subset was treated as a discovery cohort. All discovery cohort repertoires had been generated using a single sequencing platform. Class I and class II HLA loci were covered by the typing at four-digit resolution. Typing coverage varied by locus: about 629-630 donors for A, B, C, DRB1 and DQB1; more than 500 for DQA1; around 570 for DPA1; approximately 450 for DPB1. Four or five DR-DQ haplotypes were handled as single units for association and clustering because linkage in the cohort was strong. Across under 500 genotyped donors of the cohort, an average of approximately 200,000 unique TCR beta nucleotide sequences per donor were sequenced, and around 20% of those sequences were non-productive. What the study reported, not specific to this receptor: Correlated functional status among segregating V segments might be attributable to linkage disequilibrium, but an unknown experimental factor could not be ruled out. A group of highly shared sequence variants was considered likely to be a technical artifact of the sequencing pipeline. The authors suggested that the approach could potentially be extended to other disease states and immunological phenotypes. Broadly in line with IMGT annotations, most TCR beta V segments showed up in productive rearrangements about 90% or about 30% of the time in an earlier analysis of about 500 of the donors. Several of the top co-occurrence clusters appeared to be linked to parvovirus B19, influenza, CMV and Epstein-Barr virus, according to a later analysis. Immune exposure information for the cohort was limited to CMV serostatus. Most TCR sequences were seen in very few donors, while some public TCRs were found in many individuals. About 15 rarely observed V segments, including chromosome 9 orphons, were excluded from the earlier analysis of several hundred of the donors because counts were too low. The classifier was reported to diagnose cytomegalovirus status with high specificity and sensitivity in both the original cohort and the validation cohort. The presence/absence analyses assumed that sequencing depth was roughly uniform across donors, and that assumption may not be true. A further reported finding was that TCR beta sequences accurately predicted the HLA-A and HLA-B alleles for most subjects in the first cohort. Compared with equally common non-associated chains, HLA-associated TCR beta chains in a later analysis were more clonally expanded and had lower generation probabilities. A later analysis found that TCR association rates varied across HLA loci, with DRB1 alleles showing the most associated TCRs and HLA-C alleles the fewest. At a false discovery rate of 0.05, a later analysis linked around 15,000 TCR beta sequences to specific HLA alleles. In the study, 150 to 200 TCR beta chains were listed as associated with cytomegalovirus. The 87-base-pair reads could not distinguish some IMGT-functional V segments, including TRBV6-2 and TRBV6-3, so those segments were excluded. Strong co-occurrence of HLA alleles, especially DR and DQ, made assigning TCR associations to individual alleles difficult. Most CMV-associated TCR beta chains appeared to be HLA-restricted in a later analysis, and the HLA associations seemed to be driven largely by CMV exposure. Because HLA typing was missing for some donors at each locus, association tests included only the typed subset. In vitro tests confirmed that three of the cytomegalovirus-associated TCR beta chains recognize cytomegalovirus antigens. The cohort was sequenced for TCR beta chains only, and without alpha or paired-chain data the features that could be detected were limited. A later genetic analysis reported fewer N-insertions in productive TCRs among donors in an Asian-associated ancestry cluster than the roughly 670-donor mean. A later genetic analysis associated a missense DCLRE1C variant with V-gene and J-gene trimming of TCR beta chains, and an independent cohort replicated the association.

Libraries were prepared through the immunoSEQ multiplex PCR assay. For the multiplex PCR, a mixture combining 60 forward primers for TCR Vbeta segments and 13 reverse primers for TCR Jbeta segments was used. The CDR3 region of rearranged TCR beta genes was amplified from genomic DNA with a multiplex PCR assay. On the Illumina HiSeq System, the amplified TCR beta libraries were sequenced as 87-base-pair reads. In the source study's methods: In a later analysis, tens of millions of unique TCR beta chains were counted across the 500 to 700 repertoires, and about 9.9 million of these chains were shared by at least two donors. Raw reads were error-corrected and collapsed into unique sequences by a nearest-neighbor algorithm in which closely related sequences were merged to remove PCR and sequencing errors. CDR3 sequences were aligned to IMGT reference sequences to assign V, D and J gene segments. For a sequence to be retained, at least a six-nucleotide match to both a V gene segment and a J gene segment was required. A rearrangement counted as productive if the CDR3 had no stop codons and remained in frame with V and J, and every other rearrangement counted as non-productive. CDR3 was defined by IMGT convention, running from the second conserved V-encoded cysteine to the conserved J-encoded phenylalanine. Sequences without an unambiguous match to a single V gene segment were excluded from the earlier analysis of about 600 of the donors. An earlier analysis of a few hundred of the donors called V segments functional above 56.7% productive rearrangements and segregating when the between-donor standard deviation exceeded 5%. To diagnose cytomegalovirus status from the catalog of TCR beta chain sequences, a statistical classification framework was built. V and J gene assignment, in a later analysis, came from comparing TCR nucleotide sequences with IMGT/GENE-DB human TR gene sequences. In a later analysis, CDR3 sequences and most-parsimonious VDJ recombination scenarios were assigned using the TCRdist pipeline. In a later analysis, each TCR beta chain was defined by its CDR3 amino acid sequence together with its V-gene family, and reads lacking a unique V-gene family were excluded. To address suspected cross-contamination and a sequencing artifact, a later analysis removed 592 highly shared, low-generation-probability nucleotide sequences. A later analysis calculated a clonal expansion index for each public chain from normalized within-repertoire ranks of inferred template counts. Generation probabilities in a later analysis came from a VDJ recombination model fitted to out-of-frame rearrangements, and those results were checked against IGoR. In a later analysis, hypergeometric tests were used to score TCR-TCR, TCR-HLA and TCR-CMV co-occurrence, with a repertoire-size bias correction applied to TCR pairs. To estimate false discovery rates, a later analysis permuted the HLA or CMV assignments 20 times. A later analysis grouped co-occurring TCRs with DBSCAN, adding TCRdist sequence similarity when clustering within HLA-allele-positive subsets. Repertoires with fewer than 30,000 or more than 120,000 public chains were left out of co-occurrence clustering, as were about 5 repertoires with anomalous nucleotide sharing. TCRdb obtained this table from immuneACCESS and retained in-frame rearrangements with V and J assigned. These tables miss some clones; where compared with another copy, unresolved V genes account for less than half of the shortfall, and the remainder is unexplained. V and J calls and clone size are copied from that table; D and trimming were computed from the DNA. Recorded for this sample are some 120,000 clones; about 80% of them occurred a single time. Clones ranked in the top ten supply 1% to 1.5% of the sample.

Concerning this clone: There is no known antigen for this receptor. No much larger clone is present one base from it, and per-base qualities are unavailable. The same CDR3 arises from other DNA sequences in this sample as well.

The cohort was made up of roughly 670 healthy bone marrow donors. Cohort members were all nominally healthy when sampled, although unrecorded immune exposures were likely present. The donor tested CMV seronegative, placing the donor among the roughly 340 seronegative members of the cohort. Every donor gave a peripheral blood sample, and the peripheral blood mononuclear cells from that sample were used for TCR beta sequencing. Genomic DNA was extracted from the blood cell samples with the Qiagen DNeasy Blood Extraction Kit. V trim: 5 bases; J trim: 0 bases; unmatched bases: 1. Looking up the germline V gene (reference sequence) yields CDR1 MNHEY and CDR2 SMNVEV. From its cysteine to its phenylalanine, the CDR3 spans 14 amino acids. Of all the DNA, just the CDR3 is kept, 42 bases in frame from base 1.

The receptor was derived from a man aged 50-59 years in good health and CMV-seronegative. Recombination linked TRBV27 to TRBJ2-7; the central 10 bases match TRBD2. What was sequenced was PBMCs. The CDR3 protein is CASSRLAGSYEQYF. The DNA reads TGTGCCAGCAGTAGACTAGCGGGCTCCTACGAGCAGTACTTC.